This T cell receptor (beta chain) was captured in a study of cytomegalovirus exposure and HLA in healthy donors. PCR amplification relied on 60 Vbeta primers (plus 13 Jbeta primers). The table came from immunoSEQ multiplex PCR; TCRdb's copy has only in-frame clones and leaves some out. The sample shows 150,000 to 200,000 clones, and roughly 1.9% sits with its ten largest clones. The CDR3 contains 15 residues. Per the germline V gene, CDR1 is MNHNS and CDR2 is SASEGT. Trimming took off 4 bases at V and 3 bases at J, with 15 bases between the two ends. The chain recombines TRBV6-1 with TRBJ1-2, with TRBD1 as a possible D gene (6 bases). The sequenced sample was PBMCs. The TCR originated in a young man in good health and CMV-seronegative. CDR3 region: CASSVEGVGDYGYTF. CDR3 nucleotide sequence: TGTGCCAGCAGTGTTGAGGGGGTCGGGGACTATGGCTACACCTTC.